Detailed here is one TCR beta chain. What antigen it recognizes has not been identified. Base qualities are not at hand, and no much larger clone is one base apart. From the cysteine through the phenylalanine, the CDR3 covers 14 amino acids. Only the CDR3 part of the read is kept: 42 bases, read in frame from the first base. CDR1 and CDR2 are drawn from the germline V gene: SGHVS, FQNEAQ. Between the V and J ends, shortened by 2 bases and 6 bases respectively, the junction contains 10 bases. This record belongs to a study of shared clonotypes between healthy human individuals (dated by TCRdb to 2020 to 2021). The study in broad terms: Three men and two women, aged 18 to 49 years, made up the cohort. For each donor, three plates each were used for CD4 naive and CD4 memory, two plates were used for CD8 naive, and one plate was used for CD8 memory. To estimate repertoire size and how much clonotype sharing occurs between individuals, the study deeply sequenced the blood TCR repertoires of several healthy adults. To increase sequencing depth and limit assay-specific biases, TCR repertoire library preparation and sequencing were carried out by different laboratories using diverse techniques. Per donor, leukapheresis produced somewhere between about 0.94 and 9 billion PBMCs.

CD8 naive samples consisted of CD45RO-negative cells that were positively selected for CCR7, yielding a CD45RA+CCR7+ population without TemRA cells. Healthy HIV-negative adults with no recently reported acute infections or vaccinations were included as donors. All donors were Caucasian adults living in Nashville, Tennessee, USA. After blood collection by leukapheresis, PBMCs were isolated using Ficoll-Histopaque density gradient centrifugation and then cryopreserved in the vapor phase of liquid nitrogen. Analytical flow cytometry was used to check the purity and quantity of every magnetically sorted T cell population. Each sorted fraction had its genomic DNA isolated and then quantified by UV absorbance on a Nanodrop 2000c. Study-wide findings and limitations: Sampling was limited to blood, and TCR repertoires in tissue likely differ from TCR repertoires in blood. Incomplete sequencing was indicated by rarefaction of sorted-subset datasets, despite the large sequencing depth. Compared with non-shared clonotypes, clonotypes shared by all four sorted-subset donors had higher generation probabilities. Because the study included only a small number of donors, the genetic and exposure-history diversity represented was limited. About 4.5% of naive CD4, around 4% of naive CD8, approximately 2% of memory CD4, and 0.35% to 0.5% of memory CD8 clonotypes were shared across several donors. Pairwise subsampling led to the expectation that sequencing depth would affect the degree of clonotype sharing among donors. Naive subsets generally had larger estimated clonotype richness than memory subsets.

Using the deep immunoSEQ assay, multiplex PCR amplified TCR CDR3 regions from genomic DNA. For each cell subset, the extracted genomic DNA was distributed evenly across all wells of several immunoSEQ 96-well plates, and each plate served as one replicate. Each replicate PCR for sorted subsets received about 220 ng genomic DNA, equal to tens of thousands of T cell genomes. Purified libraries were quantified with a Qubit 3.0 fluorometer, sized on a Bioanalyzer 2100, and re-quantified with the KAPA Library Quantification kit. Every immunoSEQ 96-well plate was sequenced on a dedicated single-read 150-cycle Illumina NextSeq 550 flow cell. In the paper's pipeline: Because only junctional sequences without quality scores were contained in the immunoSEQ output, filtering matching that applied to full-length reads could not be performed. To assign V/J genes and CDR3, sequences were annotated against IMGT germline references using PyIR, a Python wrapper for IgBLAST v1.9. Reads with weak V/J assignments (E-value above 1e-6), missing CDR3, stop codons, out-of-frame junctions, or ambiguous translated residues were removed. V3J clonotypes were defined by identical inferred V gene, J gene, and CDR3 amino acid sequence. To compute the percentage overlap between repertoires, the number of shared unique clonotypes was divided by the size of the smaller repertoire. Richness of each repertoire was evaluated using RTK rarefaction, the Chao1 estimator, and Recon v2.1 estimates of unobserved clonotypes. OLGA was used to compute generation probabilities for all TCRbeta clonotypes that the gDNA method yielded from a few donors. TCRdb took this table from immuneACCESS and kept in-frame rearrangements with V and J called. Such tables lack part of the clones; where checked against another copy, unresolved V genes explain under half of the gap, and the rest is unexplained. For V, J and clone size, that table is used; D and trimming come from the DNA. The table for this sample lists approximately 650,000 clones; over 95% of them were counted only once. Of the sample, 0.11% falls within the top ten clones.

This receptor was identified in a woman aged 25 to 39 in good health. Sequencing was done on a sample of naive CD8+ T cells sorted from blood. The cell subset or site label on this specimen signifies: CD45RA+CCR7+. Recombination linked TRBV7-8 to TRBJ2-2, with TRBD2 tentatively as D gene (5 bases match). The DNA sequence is TGTGCCAGCAGCTTAACTAGATCGGCCGGGGAGCTGTTTTTT. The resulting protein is CASSLTRSAGELFF.